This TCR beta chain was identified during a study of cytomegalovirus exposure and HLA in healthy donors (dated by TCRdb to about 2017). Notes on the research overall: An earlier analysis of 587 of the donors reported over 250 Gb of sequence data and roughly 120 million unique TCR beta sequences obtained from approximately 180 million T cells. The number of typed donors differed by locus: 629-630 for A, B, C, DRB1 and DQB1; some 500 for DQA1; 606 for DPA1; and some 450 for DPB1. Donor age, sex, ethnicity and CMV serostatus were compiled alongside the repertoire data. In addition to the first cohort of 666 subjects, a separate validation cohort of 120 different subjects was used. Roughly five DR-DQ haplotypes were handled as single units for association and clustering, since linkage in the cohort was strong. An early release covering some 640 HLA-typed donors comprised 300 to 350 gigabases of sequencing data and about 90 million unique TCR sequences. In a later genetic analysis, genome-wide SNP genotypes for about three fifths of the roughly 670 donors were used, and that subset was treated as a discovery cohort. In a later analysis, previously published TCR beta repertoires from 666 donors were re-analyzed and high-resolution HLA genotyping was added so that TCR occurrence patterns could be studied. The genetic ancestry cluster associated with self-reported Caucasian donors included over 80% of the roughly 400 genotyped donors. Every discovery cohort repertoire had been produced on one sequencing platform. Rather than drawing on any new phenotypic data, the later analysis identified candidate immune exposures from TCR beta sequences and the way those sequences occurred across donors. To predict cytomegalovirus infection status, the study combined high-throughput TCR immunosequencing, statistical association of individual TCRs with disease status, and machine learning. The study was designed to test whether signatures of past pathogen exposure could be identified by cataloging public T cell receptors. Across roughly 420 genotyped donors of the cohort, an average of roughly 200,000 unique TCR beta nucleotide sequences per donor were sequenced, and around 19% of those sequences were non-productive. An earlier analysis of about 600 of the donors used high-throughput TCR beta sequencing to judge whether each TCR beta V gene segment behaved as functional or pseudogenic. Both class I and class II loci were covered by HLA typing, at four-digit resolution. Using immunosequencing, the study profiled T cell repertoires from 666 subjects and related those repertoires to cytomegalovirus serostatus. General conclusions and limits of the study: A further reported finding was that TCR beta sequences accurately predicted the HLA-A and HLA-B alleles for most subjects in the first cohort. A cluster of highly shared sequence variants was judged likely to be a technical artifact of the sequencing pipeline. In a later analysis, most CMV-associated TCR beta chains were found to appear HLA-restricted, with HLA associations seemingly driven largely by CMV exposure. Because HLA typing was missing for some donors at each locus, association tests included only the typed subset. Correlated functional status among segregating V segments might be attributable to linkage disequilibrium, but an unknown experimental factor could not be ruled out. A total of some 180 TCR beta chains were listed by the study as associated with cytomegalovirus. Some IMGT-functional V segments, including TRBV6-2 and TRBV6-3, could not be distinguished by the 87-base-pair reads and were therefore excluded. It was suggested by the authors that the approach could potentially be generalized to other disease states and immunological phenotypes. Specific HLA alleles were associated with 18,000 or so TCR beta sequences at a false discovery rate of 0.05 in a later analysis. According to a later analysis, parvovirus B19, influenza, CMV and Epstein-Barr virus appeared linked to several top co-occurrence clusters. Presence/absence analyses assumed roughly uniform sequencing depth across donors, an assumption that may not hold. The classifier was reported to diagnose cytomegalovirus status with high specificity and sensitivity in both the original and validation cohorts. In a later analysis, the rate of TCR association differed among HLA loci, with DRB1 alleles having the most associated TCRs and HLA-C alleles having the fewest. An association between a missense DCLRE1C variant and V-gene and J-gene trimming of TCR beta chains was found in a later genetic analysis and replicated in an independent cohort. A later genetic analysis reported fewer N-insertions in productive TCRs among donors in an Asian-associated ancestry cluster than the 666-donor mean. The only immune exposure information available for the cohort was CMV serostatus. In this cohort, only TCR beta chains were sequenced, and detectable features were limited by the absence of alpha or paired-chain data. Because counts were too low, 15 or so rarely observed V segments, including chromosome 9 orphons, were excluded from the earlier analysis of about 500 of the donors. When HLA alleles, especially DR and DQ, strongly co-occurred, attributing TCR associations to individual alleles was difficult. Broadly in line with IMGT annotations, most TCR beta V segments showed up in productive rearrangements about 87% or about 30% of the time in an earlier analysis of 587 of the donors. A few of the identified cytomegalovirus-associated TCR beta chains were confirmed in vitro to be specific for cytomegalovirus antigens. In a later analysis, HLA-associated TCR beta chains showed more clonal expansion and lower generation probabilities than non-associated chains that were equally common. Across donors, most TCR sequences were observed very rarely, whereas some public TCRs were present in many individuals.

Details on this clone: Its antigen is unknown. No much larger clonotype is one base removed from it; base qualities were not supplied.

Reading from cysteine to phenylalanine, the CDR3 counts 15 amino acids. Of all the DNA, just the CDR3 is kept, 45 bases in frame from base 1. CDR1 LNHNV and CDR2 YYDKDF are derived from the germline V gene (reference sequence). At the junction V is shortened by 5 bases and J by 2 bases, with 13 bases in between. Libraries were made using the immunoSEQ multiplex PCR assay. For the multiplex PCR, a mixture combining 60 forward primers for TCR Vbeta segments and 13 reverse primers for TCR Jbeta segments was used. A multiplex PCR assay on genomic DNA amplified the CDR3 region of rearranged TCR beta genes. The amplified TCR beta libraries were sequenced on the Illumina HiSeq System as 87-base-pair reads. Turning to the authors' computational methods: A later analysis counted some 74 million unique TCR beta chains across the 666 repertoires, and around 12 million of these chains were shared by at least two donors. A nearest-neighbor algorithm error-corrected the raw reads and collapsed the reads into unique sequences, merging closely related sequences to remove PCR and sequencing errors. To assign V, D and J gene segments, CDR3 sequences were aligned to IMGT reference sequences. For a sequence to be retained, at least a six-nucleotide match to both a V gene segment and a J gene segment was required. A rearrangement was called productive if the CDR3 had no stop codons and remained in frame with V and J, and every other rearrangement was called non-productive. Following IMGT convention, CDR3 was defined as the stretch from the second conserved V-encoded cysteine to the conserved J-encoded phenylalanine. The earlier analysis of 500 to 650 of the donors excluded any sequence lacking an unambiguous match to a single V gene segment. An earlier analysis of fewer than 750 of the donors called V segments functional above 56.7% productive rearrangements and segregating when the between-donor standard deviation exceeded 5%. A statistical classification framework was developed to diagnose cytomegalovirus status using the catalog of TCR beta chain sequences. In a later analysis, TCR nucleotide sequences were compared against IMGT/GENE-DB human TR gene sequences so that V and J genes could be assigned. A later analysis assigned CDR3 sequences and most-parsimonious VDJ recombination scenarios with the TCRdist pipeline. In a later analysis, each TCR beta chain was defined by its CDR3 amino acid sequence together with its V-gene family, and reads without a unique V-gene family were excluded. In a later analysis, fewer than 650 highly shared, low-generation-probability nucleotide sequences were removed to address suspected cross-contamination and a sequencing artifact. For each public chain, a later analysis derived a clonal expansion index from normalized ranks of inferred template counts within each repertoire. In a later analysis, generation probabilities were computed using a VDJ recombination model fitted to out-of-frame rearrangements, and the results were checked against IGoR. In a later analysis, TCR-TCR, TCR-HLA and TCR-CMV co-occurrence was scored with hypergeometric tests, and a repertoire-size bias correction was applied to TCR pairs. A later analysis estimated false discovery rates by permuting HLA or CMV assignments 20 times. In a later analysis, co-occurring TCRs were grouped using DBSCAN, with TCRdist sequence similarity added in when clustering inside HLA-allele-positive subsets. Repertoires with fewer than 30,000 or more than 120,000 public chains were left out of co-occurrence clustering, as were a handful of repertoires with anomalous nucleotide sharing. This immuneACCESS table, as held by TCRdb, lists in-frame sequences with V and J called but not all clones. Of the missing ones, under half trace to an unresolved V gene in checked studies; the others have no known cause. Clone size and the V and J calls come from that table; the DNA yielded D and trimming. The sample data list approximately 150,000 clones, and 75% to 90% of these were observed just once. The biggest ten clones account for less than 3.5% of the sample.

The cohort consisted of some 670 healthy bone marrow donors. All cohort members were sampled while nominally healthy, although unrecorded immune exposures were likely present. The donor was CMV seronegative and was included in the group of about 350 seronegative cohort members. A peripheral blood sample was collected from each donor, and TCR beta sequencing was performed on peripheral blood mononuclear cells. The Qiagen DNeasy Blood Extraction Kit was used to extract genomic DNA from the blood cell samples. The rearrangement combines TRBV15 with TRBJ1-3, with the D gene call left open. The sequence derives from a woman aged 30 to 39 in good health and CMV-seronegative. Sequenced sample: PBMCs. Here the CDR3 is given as CATSRRTTPGNTIYF. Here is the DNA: TGTGCCACCAGCCGAAGAACAACCCCTGGAAACACCATATATTTT.